These 20 T cell receptor beta chains were sequenced from one sample in a study of T cells after yellow fever vaccination. TCRdb recomputed calls from the 5' RACE reads with MiXCR, one row per CDR3 protein. The sample gives 250,000 to 350,000 distinct CDR3 sequences, around 8.6% of which show up once; 3% to 3.5% is in the top ten. The starting material was CD4+ T cells sorted from PBMCs, obtained 5 days after the yellow fever booster vaccination. These receptors were taken from a man in his late teens or twenties who received the YFV17D yellow fever vaccine.

V usage is TRBV5-1 and J usage is TRBJ2-5; D is perhaps TRBD1 or TRBD2 (5 bases each). The V end lost 4 bases, the J end lost 5 bases, and 15 bases lay between the germline ends. The CDR3 runs 14 residues. Germline loops: CDR1 SGHRS, CDR2 YFSETQ. The CDR3 loop reads CASSPPGREETQYF. CDR3 in DNA: TGCGCCAGCAGCCCACCGGGACGAGAGGAGACCCAGTACTTC. The full variable domain, with the rest looked up from reference TRBV5-1 and TRBJ2-5, is KAGVTQTPRYLIKTRGQQVTLSCSPISGHRSVSWYQQTPGQGLQFLFEYFSETQRNKGNFPGRFSGRQFSNSRSEMNVSTLELGDSALYLCASSPPGREETQYFGPGTRLLVL.

This clonotype was seen a few times. The chain recombines TRBV7-2 with TRBJ1-2, with 9 bases that match TRBD1. The CDR3 runs to 14 residues. Germline V lookup: CDR1 SGHTA, CDR2 FQGNSA. Losses at the gene ends were 4 bases for V and 6 bases for J; bases not matched to a gene: 6. The CDR3 loop is CASSSSGTGNGYTF. CDR3 DNA: TGTGCCAGCAGCTCATCCGGGACAGGGAATGGCTACACCTTC.

This clonotype was observed at least ten times. The gene calls are TRBV4-3 and TRBJ1-6; D call uncertain. The CDR3 is 15 amino acids. V lost 5 bases and J lost 5, with 13 bases in between. Germline-derived CDR1 and CDR2 are LGHNA and YSLEER. The CDR3 loop reads CASSKGLSDNSPLHF. In nucleotides, the CDR3 is TGCGCCAGCAGCAAAGGCCTCAGCGATAATTCACCCCTCCACTTT.

This clonotype was detected ten times or more. The chain has TRBV24-1 and TRBJ2-3; TRBD2 agrees at 13 bases. The CDR3 is 18 amino acids. The germline gives CDR1 KGHDR, CDR2 SFDVKD. V lost 3 bases, J lost 5 bases, and 10 bases stayed unmatched. This chain's CDR3 is CATSDARTSGGVGDTQYF. Here the CDR3 DNA reads TGTGCCACCAGTGATGCGCGAACTAGCGGGGGGGTTGGAGATACGCAGTATTTT.

This clonotype occurred a few times. The chain employs TRBV12-3 or TRBV12-4 and TRBJ2-2; 11 bases line up with TRBD2. Trimming removed 3 bases from V and 6 bases from J; junction bases left unmatched: 6. The CDR3 length is 16 residues. This CDR3 is CASSFYRLAGSGELFF. The CDR3 coding sequence is TGTGCCAGCAGTTTTTATCGACTAGCGGGGTCCGGGGAGCTGTTTTTT.

The V and J genes are TRBV24-1 and TRBJ1-3; a weak D match, TRBD1 (6 bases). V was shortened by 4 bases and J by 1 base, with 13 bases between the two germline ends. The length of the CDR3 is 16 residues. Per the germline V gene, CDR1 is KGHDR and CDR2 is SFDVKD. The DNA of the CDR3 is TGTGCCACCAGTGACCAGGGGACAAGGTCTGGAAACACCATATATTTT. This codes for CATSDQGTRSGNTIYF.

This clonotype showed up just a few times. V usage is TRBV14 and J usage is TRBJ2-7; tentative D call: TRBD1 (6 bases). The CDR3 spans 14 residues. Germline CDR1 SGHDN, CDR2 FVKESK. V shed 3 bases and J shed 3 bases, with 12 bases lying between them. The CDR3 DNA sequence: TGTGCCAGCAGCCAGTCAGGGGCATTCTACGAGCAGTACGTC. Translation gives CASSQSGAFYEQYV.

The V call is TRBV27, the J call TRBJ1-5; the D gene is possibly TRBD1 (6 bases). V lost 5 bases to trimming and J lost 0 bases, with 14 bases between them. This CDR3 has 16 amino acids. Germline V gene lookup returns CDR1 MNHEY and CDR2 SMNVEV (reference sequence). The CDR3 spells CASSPRQAYSNQPQHF. CDR3 sequence (DNA): TGTGCCAGCAGTCCGCGACAGGCCTATAGCAATCAGCCCCAGCATTTT.

This clonotype was seen a few times. The chain recombines TRBV7-2 with TRBJ1-1; 9 bases are shared with TRBD1. The CDR3 consists of 14 residues. Germline CDR1 and CDR2: SGHTA and FQGNSA. V dropped 4 bases and J dropped 6; count of bases not matched to a gene: 6. CDR3 DNA: TGTGCCAGCAGCTGGGACAGGGTTGCCCCTGAAGCTTTCTTT. As protein: CASSWDRVAPEAFF.

The chain carries TRBV20-1 and TRBJ1-2; 7 bases agree with TRBD1. Germline loops: CDR1 DFQATT, CDR2 SNEGSKA (reference sequence). The ends lost 5 bases at V and 2 bases at J; junction bases unmatched: 8. This CDR3 is 14 amino acids long. The CDR3 spells CSAEAGTANYGYTF. In DNA, the CDR3 is TGCAGTGCTGAGGCCGGGACAGCGAACTATGGCTACACCTTC.

The chain combines TRBV5-1 with TRBJ1-5; 8 bases match TRBD1. The CDR3 has 15 residues. V gave up 3 bases and J gave up 1 base; unmatched junction bases: 3. The germline gives CDR1 SGHRS, CDR2 YFSETQ. CDR3 DNA: TGCGCCAGCAGCTCTACAGGGGGAAGCAATCAGCCCCAGCATTTT. Its protein product is CASSSTGGSNQPQHF.

As for this clonotype: It may be a read error: a sequence one base away is much more abundant. The chain has TRBV28 and TRBJ2-5; D may be TRBD1 or TRBD2 (5 bases each). Germline V CDR1 and CDR2: MDHEN, SYDVKM. This CDR3 spans 15 amino acids. The CDR3 coding sequence is TGTGCCAGCAAGAGGGGTGGTGGATCTCAAGACACCCAGTACTTC. This sequence encodes CASKRGGGSQDTQYF.

This clonotype was seen a single time. V usage is TRBV9 and J usage is TRBJ2-5, with TRBD2 matching over 11 bases. Germline V gives CDR1 SGDLS, CDR2 YYNGEE. Trimming cost V 1 base and J 5 bases; bases outside gene matches: 7. The CDR3 covers 16 residues. The CDR3 DNA sequence: TGTGCCAGCAGCGTATCGGCTAGCGGGGGGCGGGAGACCCAGTACTTC. As protein: CASSVSASGGRETQYF.

This clonotype was counted at least ten times. V is TRBV12-3 or TRBV12-4 and J is TRBJ2-7; D is possibly TRBD1 or TRBD2 (5 bases each). This CDR3 is built from 13 residues. V dropped 3 bases and J dropped 4 bases, with 10 bases sitting between them. CDR3 protein: CASSFGGTYEQYF. The CDR3, as DNA: TGTGCCAGCAGTTTTGGGGGAACATACGAGCAGTACTTC.

In its sample, this clonotype was seen a few times. The chain uses TRBV6-6 and TRBJ2-7; a weak D match, TRBD1 (7 bases). The CDR3 totals 18 residues. The germline gives CDR1 MNHNY, CDR2 SVGAGI (reference sequence). V lost 2 bases, J lost 3 bases, and 23 bases lay in between. The CDR3 DNA follows: TGTGCCAGCAGTTACGGGAGGTCAGGGGGACTTCAAAGCTACGAGCAGTACGTC. This sequence encodes CASSYGRSGGLQSYEQYV.

This clonotype was observed a handful of times. The gene calls are TRBV6-2 or TRBV6-3 and TRBJ2-7, with D hard to call. The germline V gene has CDR1 MNHEY and CDR2 SVGEGT. Trimming took 3 bases from V and 6 from J, leaving 12 bases between them. The CDR3 runs 13 residues. For the CDR3, the DNA is TGTGCCAGCAGTTATGAGGACGGATCCGAGCAGTACGTC. Translating gives CASSYEDGSEQYV.

Ten or more counts support this clonotype. The chain couples TRBV5-8 to TRBJ1-1; 8 bases align to TRBD1. V lost 4 bases, J lost 3 bases, and 8 bases stayed unmatched. CDR1 is SGHTS, CDR2 YDEGEE, per germline. The CDR3 runs to 15 residues. CDR3 nucleotide sequence: TGTGCCAGCAGCGAAACAGGGGGAAGGGACACTGAAGCTTTCTTT. Residues: CASSETGGRDTEAFF.

This chain joins TRBV9 and TRBJ2-5, with D perhaps matching TRBD1 or TRBD2 (7 bases each). The CDR3 totals 17 residues. Trimming shortened V by 0 bases and J by 1 base, and 16 bases separated the two germline ends. Germline CDR1 is SGDLS and CDR2 is YYNGEE. In DNA, the CDR3 is TGTGCCAGCAGCGTAGGGTGGGGAGGGGGCGGCCAAGAGACCCAGTACTTC. It codes for CASSVGWGGGGQETQYF.

The CDR3 DNA reads TGTGCCACCAGTGATGATCGGGACAGGGGATACAATGAGCAGTTCTTC. It encodes CATSDDRDRGYNEQFF. The chain couples TRBV24-1 to TRBJ2-1; 10 nucleotides line up with TRBD1. CDR3 length: 16 amino acids. The V segment lost 3 bases and the J segment 4 bases; nucleotides outside the gene matches: 5. Germline loops: CDR1 KGHDR, CDR2 SFDVKD.

The chain links TRBV28 to TRBJ2-3; 9 nucleotides line up with TRBD1. V trimming: 7 bases; J trimming: 2 bases; junction bases outside the gene matches: 7. In germline, CDR1 is MDHEN, CDR2 SYDVKM. The CDR3 has 15 amino acids. The CDR3 DNA reads TGTGCCAGCATCCCTGGACAGGGGCCCACAGATACGCAGTATTTT. Translating gives CASIPGQGPTDTQYF.